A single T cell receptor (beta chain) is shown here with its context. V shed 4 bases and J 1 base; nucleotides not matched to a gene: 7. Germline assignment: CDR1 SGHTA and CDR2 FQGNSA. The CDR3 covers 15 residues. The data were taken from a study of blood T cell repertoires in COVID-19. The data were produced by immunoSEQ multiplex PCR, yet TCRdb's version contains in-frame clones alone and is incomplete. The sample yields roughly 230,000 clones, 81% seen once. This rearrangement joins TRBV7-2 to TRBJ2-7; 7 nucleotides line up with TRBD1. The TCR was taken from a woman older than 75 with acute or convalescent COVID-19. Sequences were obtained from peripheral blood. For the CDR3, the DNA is TGTGCCAGCAGCTCTACAACAGGGGCATCCTACGAGCAGTACTTC. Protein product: CASSSTTGASYEQYF.